The 21 T cell receptor beta chains presented below share a single source sample, sequenced in a study of blood T cell repertoires in COVID-19. Profiling relied on immunoSEQ multiplex PCR, and the TCRdb table lists in-frame clones only, not all of them. Here the sample spans around 250,000 clones, roughly 88% being singletons. The source material was peripheral blood. Receptors were obtained from a woman under 40 with active or convalescent COVID-19.

This clone is a singleton in its sample. The chain has TRBV18 and TRBJ1-4; 10 nucleotides align to TRBD1. The ends lost 3 bases at V and 2 bases at J; junction bases unmatched: 6. CDR1 is KGHSH, CDR2 LQKENI, per germline. The CDR3 runs to 17 residues. The CDR3 protein is CASSPRQGALTNEKLFF. The CDR3 coding sequence is TGTGCCAGCTCACCTCGACAGGGGGCCCTCACTAATGAAAAACTGTTTTTT.

As DNA, the CDR3 is TGTGCCAGCTCACCGGAACAGTTCCTTGTAGATGCTTTCTTT. As protein: CASSPEQFLVDAFF. V and J are TRBV18 and TRBJ1-1, with D unresolved. V was shortened by 3 bases and J by 11 bases, with 19 bases between the two germline ends. This CDR3 region has 14 residues. Germline CDR1 and CDR2: KGHSH and LQKENI.

The chain joins TRBV5-4 to TRBJ2-3, with 14 positions matching TRBD2. CDR3 size: 16 residues. Germline CDR1 SGHNT, CDR2 YYREEE (reference sequence). V was clipped by 4 bases and J by 5 bases; unmatched bases: 6. The CDR3 coding sequence is TGTGCCAGCAGCCCGAGACTAGCGGGGGGGCAAGATACGCAGTATTTT. Protein: CASSPRLAGGQDTQYF.

This clone has only a few counts. The CDR3 sequence is CASRRTPGGYLNTEAFF. Here the CDR3 DNA reads TGTGCCAGCAGGCGGACCCCAGGGGGCTATTTGAACACTGAAGCTTTCTTT. The rearrangement uses TRBV28 and TRBJ1-1; 8 nucleotides line up with TRBD1. There are 17 residues in the CDR3. Losses at the gene ends were 6 bases for V and 0 bases for J; bases not matched to a gene: 12. CDR1 and CDR2 from the germline V gene are MDHEN and SYDVKM. Full variable domain (rest looked up from reference TRBV28 and TRBJ1-1): DVKVTQSSRYLVKRTGEKVFLECVQDMDHENMFWYRQDPGLGLRLIYFSYDVKMKEKGDIPEGYSVSREKKERFSLILESASTNQTSMYLCASRRTPGGYLNTEAFFGQGTRLTVV.

The chain is built from TRBV10-1 and TRBJ1-1, with D maybe TRBD1 (5 bases). V lost 3 bases and J lost 7, with 9 bases in between. The CDR3 is made up of 12 amino acids. CDR1 and CDR2 from the germline V gene are WNHNN and SYGVQD (reference sequence). Here the CDR3 reads CASSDPQGEAFF. The CDR3 coding sequence is TGCGCCAGCAGTGACCCTCAGGGTGAAGCTTTCTTT.

The chain is built from TRBV6-1 and TRBJ2-5; D might be TRBD2 (6 bases). Germline V gives CDR1 MNHNS, CDR2 SASEGT. V was pared by 2 bases and J by 4 bases, with 14 bases between. The CDR3 has 15 residues. CDR3 amino acids: CASSEIRGSGETQYF. The CDR3 coding sequence is TGTGCCAGCAGTGAAATCCGGGGGTCGGGAGAGACCCAGTACTTC.

This clone was observed a handful of times. The gene calls are TRBV18 and TRBJ1-6; TRBD1 aligns across 11 bases. The germline V gene has CDR1 KGHSH and CDR2 LQKENI. V dropped 1 base and J dropped 7; count of bases not matched to a gene: 12. The CDR3 has 19 residues. The CDR3 spells CASSPRGTGGFSPNSPLHF. CDR3 nucleotides: TGTGCCAGCTCACCACGCGGGACAGGGGGTTTTTCACCAAATTCACCCCTCCACTTT.

The chain combines TRBV6-1 with TRBJ2-5; D is unclear. Germline CDR1 is MNHNS and CDR2 is SASEGT. V was cut by 1 base and J by 2 bases, with 11 bases left in between. The CDR3 loop spans 15 amino acids. CDR3: CASSEVAAGQETQYF. The CDR3 coding sequence is TGTGCCAGCAGTGAAGTAGCCGCCGGGCAAGAGACCCAGTACTTC.

V gene TRBV5-1 combines with J gene TRBJ2-1; D is unresolved. Trimming shortened V by 4 bases and J by 5 bases, and 10 bases separated the two germline ends. CDR3 length: 13 amino acids. In germline, CDR1 is SGHRS, CDR2 YFSETQ. Written as DNA, the CDR3 is TGCGCCAGCAGCCGGGTAGAGGACAATGAGCAGTTCTTC. Translating it yields CASSRVEDNEQFF.

This chain joins TRBV28 and TRBJ2-1; no reliable D call. Germline V gives CDR1 MDHEN, CDR2 SYDVKM. This CDR3 comprises 15 residues. Trimming shortened V by 5 bases and J by 1 base, and 12 bases separated the two germline ends. The CDR3 bases are TGTGCCAGCAGTCAACCAGACATTTCCTACAATGAGCAGTTCTTC. Protein: CASSQPDISYNEQFF.

The chain recombines TRBV9 with TRBJ1-1; D gene unclear. The CDR3 runs 13 residues. CDR1 and CDR2 from the germline V gene are SGDLS and YYNGEE. V lost 4 bases and J 2 bases, leaving 9 bases between the germline ends. CDR3 DNA sequence: TGTGCCAGCAGCCCGCATGGCAACACTGAAGCTTTCTTT. It specifies CASSPHGNTEAFF.

This clone was observed a handful of times. This chain uses TRBV10-3 with TRBJ2-5, with unresolved D. The CDR3 totals 12 residues. Germline assignment: CDR1 ENHRY and CDR2 SYGVKD. V was pared by 11 bases and J by 5 bases, with 15 bases between. In nucleotides, the CDR3 is TGTGCCGCCGCTAGATCTACGGAGACCCAGTACTTC. It yields the protein CAAARSTETQYF.

The V call is TRBV29-1, the J call TRBJ1-1; D uncertain. Germline CDR1 reads SQVTM; CDR2 reads ANQGSEA. The length of the CDR3 is 11 residues. The V end lost 7 bases, the J end lost 0 bases, and 6 bases lay between the germline ends. The CDR3 DNA sequence: TGCAGCGCCTTAATGAACACTGAAGCTTTCTTT. This codes for CSALMNTEAFF.

V gene TRBV5-5 combines with J gene TRBJ2-7, with 8 bases fitting TRBD1. The CDR3 consists of 14 residues. Germline V gene sequence: CDR1 SGHKS, CDR2 YYEKEE (reference sequence). J lost 4 bases, V lost 4 bases, and 7 bases had no gene match. The CDR3 region has the DNA TGTGCCAGCAGCCCGACAGGGGTAGTTTACGAGCAGTACTTC. Protein sequence: CASSPTGVVYEQYF.

In its sample, this clone was seen once. CDR3 in amino acids: CASSTRADMNYGYTF. The DNA for the CDR3 is TGTGCCAGCAGTACCCGTGCCGACATGAACTATGGCTACACCTTC. The V call is TRBV6-5, the J call TRBJ1-2; D unresolved. CDR1 and CDR2 from the germline V gene are MNHEY and SVGAGI. Between the trimmed V and J ends, which lost 5 bases and 2 bases, there was a span of 15 bases. This CDR3 has 15 residues.

The J gene is TRBJ1-6, the V gene TRBV30; weak D call: TRBD1 (5 bases). V gave up 2 bases and J gave up 8 bases, with 10 bases separating them. The CDR3 spans 13 residues. CDR1 and CDR2 from the germline V gene are GTSNPN and SVGIG (reference sequence). The CDR3 loop is CAWSIQGYSPLHF. The CDR3 DNA reads TGTGCCTGGAGTATCCAGGGTTATTCACCCCTCCACTTT.

The DNA for the CDR3 is TGTGCCAGCATTACCGGGGGGAGCTCCTACAATGAGCAGTTCTTC. Its protein product is CASITGGSSYNEQFF. The chain uses TRBV6-5 and TRBJ2-1; TRBD2 matches 7 bases. V trimming: 7 bases; J trimming: 0 bases; junction bases outside the gene matches: 6. Germline CDR1 is MNHEY and CDR2 is SVGAGI. The CDR3 loop spans 15 amino acids.

The genes are TRBV7-8 and TRBJ2-7; weak D call: TRBD2 (5 bases). V lost 5 bases to trimming and J lost 5 bases, with 19 bases between them. The germline V gene encodes CDR1 SGHVS and CDR2 FQNEAQ. The CDR3 runs 15 residues. CDR3 in amino acids: CASSPRAQGNHEQYF. The CDR3 DNA sequence: TGTGCCAGCAGCCCGAGGGCCCAAGGGAACCACGAGCAGTACTTC.

The gene calls are TRBV11-2 and TRBJ1-6; 8 bases match TRBD1. This CDR3 contains 15 residues. Trimming took 2 bases from V and 13 from J; bases not matched to a gene: 10. Looked up from germline, CDR1 is SGHAT and CDR2 is FQNNGV. CDR3 sequence: CASSLRGGTGQPLHF. CDR3 nucleotide sequence: TGTGCCAGCAGCTTACGGGGAGGGACAGGTCAGCCCCTCCACTTT.

The chain links TRBV28 to TRBJ2-5; 10 bases align to TRBD1. V gave up 3 bases and J gave up 4 bases; unmatched junction bases: 8. This CDR3 is built from 16 residues. The germline CDR1 and CDR2 sequences are MDHEN and SYDVKM. The CDR3 protein is CASSLSGTGARETQYF. The CDR3 nucleotides are TGTGCCAGCAGTTTGTCGGGGACAGGGGCCCGAGAGACCCAGTACTTC. The whole variable domain, remainder taken from reference TRBV28 and TRBJ2-5, is DVKVTQSSRYLVKRTGEKVFLECVQDMDHENMFWYRQDPGLGLRLIYFSYDVKMKEKGDIPEGYSVSREKKERFSLILESASTNQTSMYLCASSLSGTGARETQYFGPGTRLLVL.

V gene TRBV5-1 combines with J gene TRBJ2-2; D not resolved. V shed 0 bases and J shed 0 bases, with 12 bases lying between them. The CDR3 runs 17 residues. The V gene's germline CDR1 is SGHRS and CDR2 YFSETQ. This CDR3 is CASSLGVQRANTGELFF. The CDR3 nucleotides read TGCGCCAGCAGCTTGGGGGTGCAGCGCGCGAACACCGGGGAGCTGTTTTTT. Complete variable domain (other parts from reference TRBV5-1 and TRBJ2-2): KAGVTQTPRYLIKTRGQQVTLSCSPISGHRSVSWYQQTPGQGLQFLFEYFSETQRNKGNFPGRFSGRQFSNSRSEMNVSTLELGDSALYLCASSLGVQRANTGELFFGEGSRLTVL.